Each of the 16 T cell receptor beta chains below was sequenced from the same sample in a study of prognosis after radiotherapy for stage I lung cancer. By two-round multiplex PCR, the TCR beta CDR3 was amplified from genomic DNA. First-round PCR amplification was performed with primers specific to each TRBV and TRBJ gene. From the multiplex PCR reads, TCRdb called clonotypes with MiXCR, one entry per CDR3 protein. The top ten hold around 42% of the sample, which has fewer than 20,000 distinct CDR3 sequences, roughly 46% seen once. Material: PBMCs, obtained before or after stereotactic body radiation therapy (not recorded which). These receptors came from a donor over 45 with non-small cell lung cancer.

In this sample, this clonotype turned up many times. The chain employs TRBV7-2 and TRBJ2-1; D is undetermined. This CDR3 comprises 13 residues. The germline V gene has CDR1 SGHTA and CDR2 FQGNSA. V shed 8 bases and J shed 0 bases, with 8 bases lying between them. As DNA, the CDR3 is TGTGCCAGCGGGTGGAGCTCCTACAATGAGCAGTTCTTC. This sequence encodes CASGWSSYNEQFF.

The table lists this clonotype with many counts. The chain recombines TRBV11-2 with TRBJ1-2; TRBD1 aligns across 9 bases. The CDR3 totals 15 residues. The V segment lost 3 bases and the J segment 3 bases; nucleotides outside the gene matches: 5. Germline assignment: CDR1 SGHAT and CDR2 FQNNGV. The CDR3 coding sequence is TGTGCCAGCAGCTTGGGACAGGGATTCGACTATGGCTACACCTTC. Protein: CASSLGQGFDYGYTF.

With respect to this clonotype: Compared with germline, one end of the junction differs, possibly owing to a read error. The chain recombines TRBV6-2 or TRBV6-3 with TRBJ2-7; 7 nucleotides align to TRBD1. There are 14 residues in the CDR3. From germline, CDR1 is MNHEY and CDR2 SVGEGT. CDR3 DNA sequence: TGTGCCAGCAGACGACAGGGCATTACCGACGATCAGTACTTC. Its translation: CASRRQGITDDQYF.

This clonotype was detected many times. V is TRBV28 and J is TRBJ2-1; D not certain. Trimming took 4 bases from V and 0 from J, leaving 16 bases between them. The V gene's germline CDR1 is MDHEN and CDR2 SYDVKM. The CDR3 is made up of 17 amino acids. CDR3 sequence reads: CASSSPDGATSYNEQFF. CDR3 in DNA: TGTGCCAGCAGTTCACCCGATGGAGCCACCTCCTACAATGAGCAGTTCTTC.

About this clonotype: A much larger clone differs by one base, so this may be a read error. This sequence joins TRBV11-2 and TRBJ2-5; tentatively, D is TRBD1 (6 bases). The CDR3 sequence is 16 residues long. Trimming pared 1 base from V and 2 bases from J, leaving 14 bases between. Germline V gives CDR1 SGHAT, CDR2 FQNNGV. The CDR3 here is CASSLGRTVGQETQYF. Written as DNA, the CDR3 is TGTGCCAGCAGCTTAGGGCGGACAGTGGGGCAAGAGACCCAGTACTTC.

As concerns this clonotype: The junction shows a germline mismatch at one end, possibly a read error. The chain carries TRBV28 and TRBJ2-7, with unresolved D. There are 13 residues in the CDR3. Germline CDR1 is MDHEN and CDR2 is SYDVKM. Here the CDR3 DNA reads TGTGTCAGCAGTTTGGGCTGCTCCTACGAGCAGTACTTC. As protein: CVSSLGCSYEQYF.

A word on this clonotype: This probably arose from a read error, given a far larger clone one base away. This chain uses TRBV12-3 or TRBV12-4 with TRBJ2-1, with 7 bases that match TRBD2. The length of the CDR3 is 12 residues. V trimming: 6 bases; J trimming: 10 bases; junction bases outside the gene matches: 6. As DNA, the CDR3 is TGTGCCAGCAGCCCCGGGGACTACGAGCAGTTCTTC. This translates into CASSPGDYEQFF.

This clonotype has at least ten counts. The chain couples TRBV20-1 to TRBJ2-3, with a tentative D call TRBD1 (6 bases). Germline assignment: CDR1 DFQATT and CDR2 SNEGSKA (reference sequence). V was shortened by 3 bases and J by 6 bases, with 13 bases between the two germline ends. The CDR3 consists of 13 residues. The DNA for the CDR3 is TGCAGTGCTAGGAATACAGGGCGGGATACGCAGTATTTT. Translation: CSARNTGRDTQYF.

This chain connects TRBV29-1 to TRBJ2-5; 9 nucleotides agree with TRBD2. Germline V gene data show CDR1 as SQVTM and CDR2 as ANQGSEA. The junction had 4 bases not matched to a gene; V was cut back by 5 bases and J by 0 bases. The length of the CDR3 is 14 residues. CDR3 nucleotides: TGCAGCGTTTTAGCGGGGGACGACCAAGAGACCCAGTACTTC. Protein product: CSVLAGDDQETQYF.

Ten or more counts support this clonotype. DNA for the CDR3: TGTGCCACCCCGACAACCGAAGAGACCCAGTACTTC. It codes for CATPTTEETQYF. This sequence joins TRBV2 and TRBJ2-5; the D is unclear. The germline V gene encodes CDR1 SNHLY and CDR2 FYNNEI. V was clipped by 10 bases and J by 3 bases, with 12 bases between them. The CDR3 loop spans 12 amino acids.

This clonotype was recorded many times. This rearrangement joins TRBV20-1 to TRBJ1-2; 10 nucleotides agree with TRBD1. Germline V gene lookup returns CDR1 DFQATT and CDR2 SNEGSKA (reference sequence). J was trimmed by 4 bases and V by 5 bases; bases with no gene match: 10. The CDR3 contains 15 residues. CDR3 region: CSASTGQGTSYGYTF. CDR3 nucleotides: TGCAGTGCTTCTACGGGACAGGGGACCTCCTATGGCTACACCTTC.

This sequence joins TRBV30 and TRBJ1-2; D is unclear. Trimming took 3 bases from V and 4 from J, leaving 12 bases between them. CDR3 length: 13 residues. In germline, CDR1 is GTSNPN, CDR2 SVGIG (reference sequence). The CDR3 DNA reads as TGTGCCTGGAGGGTGAAGCTGACCTATGGCTACACCTTC. This encodes CAWRVKLTYGYTF.

This clonotype is classed as medium-sized. This rearrangement joins TRBV15 to TRBJ1-3; no clear D gene. The ends were cut back, 0 bases at V and 0 bases at J, with 6 bases in the middle. CDR3 length: 15 residues. The germline gives CDR1 LNHNV, CDR2 YYDKDF (reference sequence). CDR3 DNA: TGTGCCACCAGCAGAGATTTATTCTCTGGAAACACCATATATTTT. It specifies CATSRDLFSGNTIYF.

The chain employs TRBV12-3 or TRBV12-4 and TRBJ2-2; the match to TRBD1 covers 7 bases. The CDR3 length is 16 residues. Trimming cost V 5 bases and J 2 bases; bases outside gene matches: 8. The CDR3 sequence is CASSTTNRGNTGELFF. DNA for the CDR3: TGTGCCAGCAGTACGACTAACAGGGGTAACACCGGGGAGCTGTTTTTT.

This clonotype was seen many times. The chain combines TRBV28 with TRBJ1-1; no clear D. CDR1 and CDR2 from the germline V gene are MDHEN and SYDVKM. The germline V and J ends were trimmed by 5 bases and 6 bases, with 19 bases remaining between them. The length of the CDR3 is 15 residues. This CDR3 reads CASSTQSGRISEAFF. The CDR3 bases are TGTGCCAGCAGTACCCAGTCGGGAAGGATTTCTGAAGCTTTCTTT. The full variable domain, completed using reference TRBV28 and TRBJ1-1, is DVKVTQSSRYLVKRTGEKVFLECVQDMDHENMFWYRQDPGLGLRLIYFSYDVKMKEKGDIPEGYSVSREKKERFSLILESASTNQTSMYLCASSTQSGRISEAFFGQGTRLTVV.

Many counts were recorded for this clonotype. This sequence joins TRBV30 and TRBJ1-5; 10 nucleotides agree with TRBD1. From germline, CDR1 is GTSNPN and CDR2 SVGIG (reference sequence). CDR3 length: 13 residues. V was pared by 3 bases and J by 5 bases, with 1 base of the junction left unmatched. In DNA form, the CDR3 reads TGTGCCTGGAGCGGACAGGGGGATCAGCCCCAGCATTTT. Translated, it gives CAWSGQGDQPQHF. Drawing the rest from reference TRBV30 and TRBJ1-5, the complete variable domain is SQTIHQWPATLVQPVGSPLSLECTVEGTSNPNLYWYRQAAGRGLQLLFYSVGIGQISSEVPQNLSASRPQDRQFILSSKKLLLSDSGFYLCAWSGQGDQPQHFGDGTRLSIL.